This entry is about one T cell receptor (beta chain). Antigen: not known. The entry originates in a study of PD-1 blockade in classical Hodgkin lymphoma. Findings and caveats of the study: Relapsed/refractory patients reportedly had lower baseline diversity than newly diagnosed patients.

As for time point: newly diagnosed, previously untreated cHL patient sample. Sequencing used immunoSEQ multiplex PCR; TCRdb keeps in-frame clones, though not all of them. The sample records about 20,000 clones, 90% being singletons. The CDR3 has 15 amino acids. Deletions cut 3 bases from V and 6 bases from J, with 15 bases between. Germline CDR1 reads WNHNN; CDR2 reads SYGVQD (reference sequence). This TCR came from a human donor with classical Hodgkin lymphoma. What was sequenced was peripheral blood mononuclear cells (PBMCs). V usage is TRBV10-1 and J usage is TRBJ2-1; D is possibly TRBD1 (5 bases). The CDR3 loop is CASSDPTEVCNEQFF. CDR3 DNA: TGCGCCAGCAGTGACCCGACAGAGGTCTGCAATGAGCAGTTCTTC.